This is a list of T cell receptor beta chains from one sample in a study of T cell repertoires in cytomegalovirus infection. TCRdb re-analysed the reads in MiXCR, keeping a single row per CDR3 protein. The table includes hundreds of thousands of distinct CDR3 sequences, 15% to 20% detected once. The sample comprised PBMCs. These receptors came from a human donor in good health (CMV status not recorded). Some clones in this sample may be carry-over from other donors' samples. Each CDR3 is given with its conserved first and last residue. The D gene is left open where the match is weak. Clone sizes are given selectively: once, few, many, or a class where the clone is expanded.

V gene,D gene,clone size,J gene,CDR3 DNA,CDR3 protein
TRBV2,TRBD1,NA,TRBJ1-5,TGTGCCAGCAGCGACGACAGGGCTCAGCCCCAGCATTTT,CASSDDRAQPQHF
TRBV12-5,NA,many,TRBJ2-6,TGTGCTAGTGGTCTACCCAATAAGTTTCTCTCTGGGGCCAACGTCCTGACTTTC,CASGLPNKFLSGANVLTF
TRBV20-1,NA,NA,TRBJ2-1,TGCAGTGCTAGAGTCTGGGGCGATGAGCAGTTCTTC,CSARVWGDEQFF
TRBV19,NA,NA,TRBJ2-7,TGTGCCAGTAGTTTACCGGGACGGCGCTACGAGCAGTACTTC,CASSLPGRRYEQYF
TRBV18,NA,NA,TRBJ2-5,TGTGCCAGCTCACCACCGAGTCGTGGGAGGAAGGGAGAGACCCAGTACTTC,CASSPPSRGRKGETQYF
TRBV4-3,TRBD2,NA,TRBJ2-1,TGCGCCAGCAGCCAAACTACTAGCGGGACGGGGAATGAGCAGTTCTTC,CASSQTTSGTGNEQFF
TRBV18,TRBD1,NA,TRBJ1-1,TGTGCCAGCTCAACAGGGGGTCCTGAAGCTTTCTTT,CASSTGGPEAFF
TRBV2,NA,few,TRBJ2-1,TGTGCCAGCAGTGAGTTGAACTACAATGAGCAGTTCTTC,CASSELNYNEQFF
TRBV18,NA,few,TRBJ2-3,TGTGCCAGCTCACCCGACCGGATGGGTAGAAACACAGATACGCAGTATTTT,CASSPDRMGRNTDTQYF
TRBV29-1,NA,NA,TRBJ2-7,TGCAGCGTTGAAGGGCCAGACCACGAGCAGTACTTC,CSVEGPDHEQYF
TRBV2,TRBD2,many,TRBJ2-1,TGTGCCAGCAGAGTAGCGGGGGGATCCTACAATGAGCAGTTCTTC,CASRVAGGSYNEQFF
TRBV15,TRBD1,NA,TRBJ2-1,TGTGCCACCGGGGCCAGGGGGCTCTACAATGAGCAGTTCTTC,CATGARGLYNEQFF
TRBV2,TRBD1,few,TRBJ1-1,TGTGCCAGCAGAAGACAGGGGGCGTTGGTGAACACTGAAGCTTTCTTT,CASRRQGALVNTEAFF
TRBV2,TRBD1,NA,TRBJ1-4,TGTGCCAGCAGCCCCGACAGGGTAGGACTGTTTTTT,CASSPDRVGLFF
TRBV7-2,NA,many,TRBJ2-2,TGTGCCAGCAGCTTAGTCGGGGGAACCGGGGAGCTGTTTTTT,CASSLVGGTGELFF
TRBV12-3/TRBV12-4,TRBD2,few,TRBJ2-3,TGTGCCAGCCAAAGGCCTAGCGGGGGCTATACGCAGTATTTT,CASQRPSGGYTQYF
TRBV2,TRBD1,NA,TRBJ1-1,TGTGCCAGCAGAACTTCAGGGGGCACTGAAGCTTTCTTT,CASRTSGGTEAFF
TRBV7-8,NA,many,TRBJ2-7,TGTGCCAGCAGCTTCTCCAGGGGTGGCTACGAGCAGTACTTC,CASSFSRGGYEQYF
TRBV5-3,TRBD2,NA,TRBJ2-7,TGTGCCAGCAGCCGCGGGGGGGGGGGGAACTACGAGCAGTACTTC,CASSRGGGGNYEQYF
TRBV10-3,NA,NA,TRBJ1-1,TGTGCCATCAGTGGGGGGGAGTGGGAAGCTTTCTTT,CAISGGEWEAFF
TRBV4-1,NA,few,TRBJ2-1,TGCGCCAGCAGCCGCCGGGACAATGAGCAGTTCTTC,CASSRRDNEQFF
TRBV4-1,NA,NA,TRBJ1-5,TGCGCCAGCAGCAAAGGGTTGAATCAGCCCCAGCATTTT,CASSKGLNQPQHF
TRBV19,NA,many,TRBJ2-7,TGTGCCAGTAGTATTGTGGGGGGCACCTACGAGCAGTACTTC,CASSIVGGTYEQYF
TRBV12-3/TRBV12-4,NA,NA,TRBJ2-1,TGTGCCAGCACCTTGGGGGGGCTCAATGAGCAGTTCTTC,CASTLGGLNEQFF
TRBV2,TRBD2,NA,TRBJ2-1,TGTGCCAGCAGTCCCACGCGGGAGTCCAATGAGCAGTTCTTC,CASSPTRESNEQFF
TRBV7-2,NA,NA,TRBJ2-7,TGTGCCAGCAGCATACCACAGGGTTACGAGCAGTACTTC,CASSIPQGYEQYF
TRBV6-6,TRBD1,NA,TRBJ2-7,TGTGCCAGCAGTTACTCGCGGGACAGGGGCGTGAGCGGGCAGTACTTC,CASSYSRDRGVSGQYF
TRBV14,NA,few,TRBJ2-7,TGTGCCAGCAGCCAATCGGCAGGGCTTAACGAGCAGTACTTC,CASSQSAGLNEQYF
TRBV2,NA,NA,TRBJ2-1,TGTTCCAGCTCCAAGCAACAGAGCTCCTACAATGAGCAGTTCTTC,CSSSKQQSSYNEQFF
TRBV11-2,TRBD2,few,TRBJ2-5,TGTGCCAGCAGCTCCTTAGCGGGAGGGCGGGGGGAGACCCAGTACTTC,CASSSLAGGRGETQYF
TRBV7-2,NA,NA,TRBJ1-1,TGTGCCAGCAGCTTTGGTGGGGCCAGCCTGAACACTGAAGCTTTCTTT,CASSFGGASLNTEAFF
TRBV2,NA,few,TRBJ2-1,TGTGCCAGCAGGCGGTTATCGTACAATGAGCAGTTCTTC,CASRRLSYNEQFF
TRBV7-2,NA,NA,TRBJ1-1,TGTGCCAGCAGCCCGATGCGGGGATCCTACACTGAAGCTTTCTTT,CASSPMRGSYTEAFF
TRBV5-1,NA,NA,TRBJ2-7,TGCGCCAGCAGCTTATCGGGGGACACCTACGAGCAGTACTTC,CASSLSGDTYEQYF
TRBV7-2,NA,many,TRBJ1-4,TGTGCCAGCACCACCGTACAGGGAGGTCCTAATGAAAAACTGTTTTTT,CASTTVQGGPNEKLFF
TRBV5-1,NA,NA,TRBJ2-5,TGCGCCAGCAGCTTTTTGACACAAGGGGAGACCCAGTACTTC,CASSFLTQGETQYF
TRBV12-3/TRBV12-4,TRBD1,many,TRBJ1-4,TGTGCCAGCAGTCTGGGACAGGAGAATGAAAAACTGTTTTTT,CASSLGQENEKLFF
TRBV12-3/TRBV12-4,NA,NA,TRBJ1-4,TGTGCCAGCAGGGCGAACAGGGCGGGGGCAACTAATGAAAAACTGTTTTTT,CASRANRAGATNEKLFF
TRBV11-2,NA,NA,TRBJ2-5,TGTGCCAGCAGCTTAAACAGAGAGAAGACCCAGTACTTC,CASSLNREKTQYF
TRBV20-1,TRBD1,NA,TRBJ2-7,TGCAGTGCTCTACAGGGGGAAGCCTACGAGCAGTACTTC,CSALQGEAYEQYF
TRBV2,TRBD1,few,TRBJ2-1,TGTGCCAGCAGTCCACCAACAGGGGGGAGCTCCTACAATGAGCAGTTCTTC,CASSPPTGGSSYNEQFF
TRBV20-1,NA,NA,TRBJ1-5,TGCAGTGCCGCCTTACTAAATAGCAATCAGCCCCAGCATTTT,CSAALLNSNQPQHF
TRBV5-1,TRBD1,NA,TRBJ1-1,TGCGCCAGCAGAGACCAGGGGGCCAACTCGGAAGCTTTCTTT,CASRDQGANSEAFF
TRBV27,NA,few,TRBJ2-7,TGTGCCAGCGGCCTGGCTAATGGCGAGCAGTACTTC,CASGLANGEQYF
TRBV7-2,NA,NA,TRBJ1-1,TGTGCCAGCAGCTTAGCCGGGACGGGTGAAGCTTTCTTT,CASSLAGTGEAFF
TRBV7-8,NA,few,TRBJ2-7,TGTGCCAGCAGCATCCGTACCCGGGGGCAATCCTACGAGCAGTACTTC,CASSIRTRGQSYEQYF
TRBV7-2,NA,few,TRBJ2-5,TGTGCCCACAGCCGAGGGCGCCAAGAGACCCAGTACTTC,CAHSRGRQETQYF
TRBV19,NA,few,TRBJ1-1,TGTGCCAGTAGTAAGGCCCCCCGGGGTCGTGAAGCTTTCTTT,CASSKAPRGREAFF
TRBV27,TRBD2,once,TRBJ2-7,TGTGCCAGCAGCAAAGCGGGAGGGCCTGTATACGAGCAGTACTTC,CASSKAGGPVYEQYF
TRBV5-4,NA,many,TRBJ1-4,TGTGCCAGCAGCTTGGGGGGGATAGGTGAAAAACTGTTTTTT,CASSLGGIGEKLFF
TRBV7-9,NA,many,TRBJ1-4,TGTGCCAGCAGTTACCTTTTCAGGGAAGGGGATGAAAAACTGTTTTTT,CASSYLFREGDEKLFF
TRBV7-6,NA,many,TRBJ2-1,TGTGCCAGCAGCTCCGCCCAGGGTTTCGATGAGCAGTTCTTC,CASSSAQGFDEQFF
TRBV7-8,NA,many,TRBJ2-3,TGTGCCAGCAGCTTTGGGTCTCTTAGCACAGATACGCAGTATTTT,CASSFGSLSTDTQYF
TRBV3-1,TRBD2,once,TRBJ2-7,TGTGCCAGCCGAGGGAGGGAGAGCTCCTACGAGCAGTACTTC,CASRGRESSYEQYF
TRBV19,TRBD2,NA,TRBJ2-5,TGTGCCAGTAGTTACGCGGGAGGGCCGCAAGAGACCCAGTACTTC,CASSYAGGPQETQYF
TRBV7-8,NA,many,TRBJ1-1,TGTGCCAGCAGCCTCCGGTTGGGGGGAGCTTTCTTT,CASSLRLGGAFF
TRBV7-6,NA,NA,TRBJ2-7,TGTGCCAGCAGTCCCGTACAGGGATTGTACGAGCAGTACTTC,CASSPVQGLYEQYF